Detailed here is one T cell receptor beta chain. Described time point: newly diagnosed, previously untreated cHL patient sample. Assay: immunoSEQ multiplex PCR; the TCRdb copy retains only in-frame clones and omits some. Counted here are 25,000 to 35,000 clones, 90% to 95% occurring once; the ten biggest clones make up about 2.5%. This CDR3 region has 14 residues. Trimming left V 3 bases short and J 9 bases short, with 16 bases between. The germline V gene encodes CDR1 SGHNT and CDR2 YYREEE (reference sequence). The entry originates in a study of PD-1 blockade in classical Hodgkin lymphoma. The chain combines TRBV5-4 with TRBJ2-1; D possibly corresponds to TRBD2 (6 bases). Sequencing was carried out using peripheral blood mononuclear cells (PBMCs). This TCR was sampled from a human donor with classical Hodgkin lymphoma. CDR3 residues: CASSSTGDTVEQFF. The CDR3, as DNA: TGTGCCAGCAGCTCAACGGGAGACACGGTTGAGCAGTTCTTC.